This TCR beta chain was documented in a study of shared clonotypes between healthy human individuals. Findings of the study overall: Generally, estimated richness proved larger in naive subsets than it did in memory subsets.

In the case of this clone: The antigen is undetermined.

V was pared by 0 bases and J by 2 bases, with 11 bases between. Germline CDR1 reads SSHAT; CDR2 reads FNYEAQ (reference sequence). The CDR3 loop spans 15 amino acids. For each subset, genomic DNA was distributed in equal portions over several immunoSEQ plates. The table came from immunoSEQ multiplex PCR; TCRdb's copy has only in-frame clones and leaves some out. The data show about 1.5 million clones, around 98% seen once. The J gene is TRBJ2-7, the V gene TRBV7-7; D is perhaps TRBD1 (6 bases). The sample comprised naive CD4+ T cells sorted from blood. Sample subset: CD45RA+ positively selected. This sequence was found in a man aged 30 to 45 in good health. This CDR3 reads CASSLAWGPAYEQYF. As DNA, the CDR3 is TGTGCCAGCAGCTTAGCCTGGGGGCCAGCCTACGAGCAGTACTTC.